This T cell receptor (beta chain) was identified in a study of T cell repertoires in cytomegalovirus infection. This clonotype was found many times. TCRdb redid the calling of the reads with MiXCR, one entry per CDR3 protein. The table has about 140,000 distinct CDR3 sequences, roughly 6.5% seen once. Trimming removed 6 bases at V and 6 bases at J, with 12 bases between. The CDR3 runs 14 residues. J is TRBJ1-6 and V is TRBV23-1, with D unclear. TRBV23-1 is recorded as an ORF, its role being uncertain. The TCR was taken from a human donor in good health (CMV status not recorded). Some clones in this sample may be carry-over from other donors' samples. The sequenced sample consisted of PBMCs. The CDR3 bases are TGCGCCAGCAGCCTGGCTGTGACTAATTCACCCCTCCACTTT. Protein product: CASSLAVTNSPLHF.